This T cell receptor (beta chain) came from a study of Ad26.COV2.S vaccination and SARS-CoV-2 variants. As for the study in general: Donor was assigned to the Ad26.COV2.S arm of trial COV1001. The study gave Ad26.COV2.S intramuscularly, once or twice 56 days apart.

Using immunoSEQ multiplex PCR, the repertoire was profiled, and TCRdb retains in-frame clones only, with some absent. The sample lists roughly 500,000 clones, 80% to 90% seen once, with 2.5% in the top ten. In germline, CDR1 is ENHRY, CDR2 SYGVKD. V lost 6 bases to trimming and J lost 3 bases; unmatched junction nucleotides: 9. This CDR3 has 15 residues. Treatment of the sample: roughly 18 received Ad26.COV2.S at low or high dose, single or two shots; about 5 received placebo; per-sample allocation not given. All samples were drawn on day 63, counting from the first vaccine or placebo injection. SARS-CoV-2 spike from the Wuhan strain was encoded by the vaccine, an Ad26 vector.

The specimen comprised peripheral blood, sampled in a trial of Ad26.COV2.S vaccine versus placebo. V and J are TRBV10-3 and TRBJ2-3; 7 bases fit TRBD2. This receptor was identified in a person aged 18 to 59 who received the Ad26.COV2.S COVID-19 vaccine or a placebo. CDR3 bases: TGTGCCATCAGGGCTTTCGGGGAGGGGACAGATACGCAGTATTTT. This codes for CAIRAFGEGTDTQYF.